These 7 T cell receptor beta chains share one sample of origin, sequenced in a study of T cell repertoires in cytomegalovirus infection (dated by TCRdb to about 2019). TCRdb records Illumina HiSeq 1500 as the sequencer. Using fastp at Q25 and MiXCR, TCRdb reprocessed the public reads and kept productive beta chains. Entries are consolidated by CDR3 protein sequence, retaining the most common genes and DNA. This sample lists over 300,000 distinct CDR3 sequences; roughly 9.5% were detected once. Together, the top ten hold over 3.5% of the sample. Sequenced sample: PBMCs. These receptor sequences come from a human donor in good health (CMV status not recorded). Some clones in this sample may be carry-over from other donors' samples.

This clonotype appeared many times. The V and J genes are TRBV11-2 and TRBJ2-1; the D gene is possibly TRBD1 (6 bases). Germline CDR1 is SGHAT and CDR2 is FQNNGV. V dropped 5 bases and J dropped 0 bases, with 11 bases sitting between them. This CDR3 region has 15 residues. Here the CDR3 reads CASSRDRSSYNEQFF. The DNA for the CDR3 is TGTGCCAGCAGCCGAGACAGGAGCTCCTACAATGAGCAGTTCTTC.

This clonotype was seen ten or more times. V is TRBV7-8 and J is TRBJ2-7; TRBD2 aligns across 12 bases. CDR3 size: 17 residues. V lost 0 bases and J lost 2; bases outside the gene matches: 5. CDR1 is SGHVS, CDR2 FQNEAQ, per germline. CDR3 nucleotides: TGTGCCAGCAGCTTAGCGCAAACTAGCGGGAGGCCCTACGAGCAGTACTTC. Amino acids: CASSLAQTSGRPYEQYF.

The V gene is TRBV7-9, the J gene TRBJ1-1, with 7 bases lining up with TRBD1. In germline, CDR1 is SEHNR, CDR2 FQNEAQ (reference sequence). The length of the CDR3 is 14 residues. V shed 4 bases and J 3 bases; nucleotides not matched to a gene: 5. As DNA, the CDR3 is TGTGCCAGCAGCTATGACAGGGTGGACACTGAAGCTTTCTTT. Protein: CASSYDRVDTEAFF.

The chain joins TRBV7-9 to TRBJ2-7; TRBD2 agrees at 9 bases. Germline V gene data show CDR1 as SEHNR and CDR2 as FQNEAQ (reference sequence). The CDR3 covers 14 residues. The V gene end was trimmed by 1 base and the J gene end by 5 bases; junction bases not matched to a gene: 3. CDR3 residues: CASSLDLAGNEQYF. The CDR3 DNA reads TGTGCCAGCAGCTTAGATCTAGCGGGAAACGAGCAGTACTTC.

In this sample, this clonotype turned up many times. The genes are TRBV7-2 and TRBJ1-1; D unclear. Deletions cut 5 bases from V and 5 bases from J, with 6 bases between. Germline values: CDR1 SGHTA, CDR2 FQGNSA. This CDR3 has 11 amino acids. The CDR3 coding sequence is TGTGCCAGCAGCCATCTTACTGAAGCTTTCTTT. It is translated as CASSHLTEAFF.

This clonotype has more than one count but fewer than ten. The rearrangement joins TRBV4-3 to TRBJ1-5; 9 bases agree with TRBD1. Germline trimming cut 2 bases from V and 4 bases from J; bases unmatched to any gene: 6. Looked up from germline, CDR1 is LGHNA and CDR2 is YSLEER. The CDR3 is 16 residues long. CDR3 in amino acids: CASSQLDRGGNQPQHF. DNA for the CDR3: TGCGCCAGCAGCCAATTGGACAGGGGAGGGAATCAGCCCCAGCATTTT.

At least ten counts were recorded for this clonotype. The chain has TRBV7-6 and TRBJ2-2; tentative D call: TRBD2 (5 bases). Trimming took 7 bases from V and 2 from J, leaving 17 bases between them. There are 16 residues in the CDR3. Germline lookup yields CDR1 SGHVS and CDR2 FNYEAQ. CDR3 in DNA: TGTGCCAGCACCGACACGAAGGGAGCTAACACCGGGGAGCTGTTTTTT. As protein: CASTDTKGANTGELFF.